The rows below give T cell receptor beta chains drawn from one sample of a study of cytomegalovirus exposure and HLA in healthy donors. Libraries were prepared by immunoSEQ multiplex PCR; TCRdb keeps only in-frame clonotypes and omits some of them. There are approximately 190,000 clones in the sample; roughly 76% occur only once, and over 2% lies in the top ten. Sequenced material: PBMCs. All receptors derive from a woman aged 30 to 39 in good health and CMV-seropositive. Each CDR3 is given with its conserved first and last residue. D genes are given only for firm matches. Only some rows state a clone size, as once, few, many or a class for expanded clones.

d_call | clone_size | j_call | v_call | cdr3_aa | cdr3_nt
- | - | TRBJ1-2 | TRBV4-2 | CASSASTSLTYGYTF | TGTGCCAGCAGCGCTTCGACAAGCCTGACATATGGCTACACCTTC
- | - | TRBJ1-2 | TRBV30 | CAWSVSGASGYTF | TGTGCCTGGAGTGTATCAGGGGCCAGTGGCTACACCTTC
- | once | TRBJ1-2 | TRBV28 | CASSYPSGDRGYTF | TGTGCCAGCAGTTACCCCTCCGGGGATAGAGGCTACACCTTC
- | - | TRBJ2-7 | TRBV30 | CAWSPGVEQYF | TGTGCCTGGAGTCCCGGGGTAGAGCAGTACTTC
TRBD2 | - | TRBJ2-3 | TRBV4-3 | CASSQTSGGARTDTQYF | TGCGCCAGCAGCCAGACAAGCGGGGGGGCTCGTACAGATACGCAGTATTTT
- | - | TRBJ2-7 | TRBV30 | CASEKTVYEQYF | TGTGCCTCCGAGAAGACAGTCTACGAGCAGTACTTC
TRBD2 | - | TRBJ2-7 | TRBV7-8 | CASSSQGGSRAEQYF | TGTGCCAGCAGCTCCCAGGGCGGGAGCCGGGCCGAGCAGTACTTC
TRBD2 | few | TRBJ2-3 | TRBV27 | CASSLELAGGSTDTQYF | TGTGCCAGCAGTTTGGAACTAGCGGGGGGTAGCACAGATACGCAGTATTTT
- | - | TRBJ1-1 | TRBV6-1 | CASSVRRQENTEAFF | TGTGCCAGCAGCGTTCGCAGACAGGAAAACACTGAAGCTTTCTTT
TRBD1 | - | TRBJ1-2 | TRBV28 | CASSFGTGNYGYTF | TGTGCCAGCAGTTTCGGGACAGGGAACTATGGCTACACCTTC
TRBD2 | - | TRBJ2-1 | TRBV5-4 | CASSPPGLAANEQFF | TGTGCCAGCAGTCCACCGGGACTAGCGGCTAATGAGCAGTTCTTC
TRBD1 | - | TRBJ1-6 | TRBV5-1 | CASSPGTGGLYNSPLHF | TGCGCCAGCAGCCCGGGGACAGGGGGTCTATATAATTCACCCCTCCACTTT
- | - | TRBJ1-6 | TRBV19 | CASSIHSRETGSPLHF | TGTGCCAGTAGTATCCACAGTCGGGAAACGGGCTCACCCCTCCACTTT
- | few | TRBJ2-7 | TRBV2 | CASSLSEVGEQYF | TGTGCCAGCAGCCTTTCGGAGGTTGGCGAGCAGTACTTC
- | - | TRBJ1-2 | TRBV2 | CASADYGYTF | TGTGCCAGCGCGGATTATGGCTACACCTTC
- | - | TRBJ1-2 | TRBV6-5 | CASNQQGSSYGYTF | TGTGCCAGCAACCAACAGGGTAGCAGTTATGGCTACACCTTC
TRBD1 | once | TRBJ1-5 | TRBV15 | CATSRGAGGQLNQPQHF | TGTGCCACCAGCAGAGGGGCAGGGGGCCAACTCAATCAGCCCCAGCATTTT
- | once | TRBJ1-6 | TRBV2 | CASSPRQSSYNSPLHF | TGTGCCAGCAGTCCGAGACAGAGCTCCTATAATTCACCCCTCCACTTT
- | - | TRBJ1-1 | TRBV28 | CASSLFGRGLEAFF | TGTGCCAGCAGTTTATTTGGTAGGGGACTTGAAGCTTTCTTT
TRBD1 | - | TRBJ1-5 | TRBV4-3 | CASSQGTGGYQPQHF | TGCGCCAGCAGCCAAGGGACAGGGGGCTATCAGCCCCAGCATTTT
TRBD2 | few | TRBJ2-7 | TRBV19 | CASSILGTSGGSIYEQYF | TGTGCCAGTAGTATACTCGGGACTAGCGGGGGATCTATCTACGAGCAGTACTTC
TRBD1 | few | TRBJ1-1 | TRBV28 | CASSPGTGNTEAFF | TGTGCCAGCAGTCCTGGGACAGGGAACACTGAAGCTTTCTTT
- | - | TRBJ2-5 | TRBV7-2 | CASSLAWGEETQYF | TGTGCCAGCAGCTTAGCTTGGGGAGAAGAGACCCAGTACTTC
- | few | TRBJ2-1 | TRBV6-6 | CASSYLLASYNEQFF | TGTGCCAGCAGTTACCTCCTAGCCTCCTACAATGAGCAGTTCTTC
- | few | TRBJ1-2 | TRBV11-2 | CASTPTSNYGYTF | TGTGCCAGCACCCCGACTTCTAACTATGGCTACACCTTC
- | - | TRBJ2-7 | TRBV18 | CASSPQGASLTYEQYF | TGTGCCAGCTCACCACAAGGGGCCAGCTTGACCTACGAGCAGTACTTC
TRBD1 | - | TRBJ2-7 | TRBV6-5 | CASRPPGGAYEQYF | TGTGCCAGCAGGCCCCCAGGGGGCGCGTACGAGCAGTACTTC
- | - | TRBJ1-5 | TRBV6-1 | CATSGLRNQPQHF | TGTGCCACCTCGGGACTCCGGAATCAGCCCCAGCATTTT